The rows below give T cell receptor beta chains drawn from one sample of a study of cytomegalovirus exposure and HLA in healthy donors. Profiling relied on immunoSEQ multiplex PCR, and the TCRdb table lists in-frame clones only, not all of them. The table includes more than 50,000 clones, around 79% detected once. Sequenced sample: PBMCs. These receptors all come from a female donor in good health and CMV-seronegative. Both conserved end residues are part of each CDR3. The order of the fields is J gene, V gene, CDR3 protein.

TRBJ2-7	TRBV19	CASSRLAGVSIEQYF
TRBJ1-4	TRBV7-9	CASSYRVSNEKLFF
TRBJ1-1	TRBV18	CASSPLDRNTEAFF
TRBJ2-7	TRBV5-1	CASSLEVGGEQYF
TRBJ1-1	TRBV5-1	CASSGGQGNTEAFF
TRBJ2-7	TRBV12-5	CASGLVVHRFSEQYF
TRBJ1-5	TRBV7-9	CASSLGPPTGNQPQHF
NA	TRBV4-1	CASSQEVGLPYEQYF
TRBJ2-7	TRBV19	CASSNRGSVQYF
TRBJ2-7	TRBV7-8	CASSLAFQNYEQYF
TRBJ1-2	TRBV7-2	CASSLGGQGAPGYTF
TRBJ2-1	TRBV7-9	CASSQDRGVFNEQFF
TRBJ2-7	TRBV6-7	CASSYARTGQTYEQYF
TRBJ1-2	TRBV28	CASSPIGRINGYTF
TRBJ2-7	TRBV2	CASRTGGIHEQYF
TRBJ2-6	TRBV7-2	CASSFRSRDTPSGANVLTF
TRBJ1-2	TRBV28	CASSTRYGYTF
TRBJ2-1	TRBV28	CASSLPGLAGGSYNEQFF
TRBJ1-4	TRBV19	CASSPGTATNEKLFF
TRBJ2-3	TRBV7-2	CASSLGLAGADTQYF
TRBJ2-1	TRBV29-1	CSVVLGQVRQGSDGYNEQFF
TRBJ1-5	TRBV10-1	CARRHRESDQPQHF
TRBJ1-5	TRBV6-6	CASTLTGPNQPQHF
TRBJ1-1	TRBV5-5	CASSASVREAFF
TRBJ1-5	TRBV7-9	CASSLAAGTGVDQPQHF
TRBJ2-3	TRBV15	CATSREGGNTQYF
TRBJ1-1	TRBV13	CASSLGGNTEAFF
TRBJ1-5	TRBV2	CASSGSRGQGISNQPQHF
TRBJ2-3	TRBV5-6	CASSPGTGKYTQYF
TRBJ2-1	TRBV9	CASSGEGGAPYNEQFF
TRBJ2-1	TRBV7-8	CASSLAGTSGRRGSYNEQFF
TRBJ2-1	TRBV6-5	CASSYSLASGGNEQFF
TRBJ2-1	TRBV23-1	CASSQSIGDEQFF
TRBJ2-1	TRBV29-1	CSVDGSGGWLGSYNEQFF
TRBJ2-4	TRBV6-5	CASSYAAGLAKNIQYF
TRBJ1-3	TRBV19	CASIPDRATGNTIYF
TRBJ2-1	TRBV27	CASTAGTSGRNEQFF
TRBJ2-3	TRBV5-6	CASSYQGYYTDTQYF
TRBJ2-7	TRBV7-8	CASSLGDRESEQYF
TRBJ1-1	TRBV5-1	CASSSTGGNTEAFF
TRBJ2-7	TRBV27	CASSGGPDFRAGEQYF